The sequence of this TCR beta chain was determined in a study of CD8 T cells in Susac syndrome. RNA, at roughly 0.45 to 1 ug, was reverse transcribed with random hexamers. From the immunoSEQ multiplex PCR reads, TCRdb called clonotypes with MiXCR, one entry per CDR3 protein. This table holds a few hundred thousand distinct CDR3 sequences, roughly 92% found once. V was pared by 3 bases and J by 2 bases, with 7 bases between. The CDR3 covers 13 residues. This clonotype was obtained from a human donor with multiple sclerosis. The chain recombines TRBV12-3 or TRBV12-4 with TRBJ2-5; a weak D match, TRBD1 (5 bases). The sequenced sample consisted of CD8+ T cells from PBMCs. The CDR3 spells CASSFDRQETQYF. DNA for the CDR3: TGTGCCAGCAGTTTCGACAGACAAGAGACCCAGTACTTC.